Each of the 14 T cell receptor beta chains below was sequenced from the same sample in a study of blood T cell repertoires in COVID-19. TCRdb keeps only in-frame clones here, not all; method: immunoSEQ multiplex PCR. Here the sample spans roughly 75,000 clones, about 79% being singletons. The sequenced sample consisted of peripheral blood. These TCRs come from a man between 65 and 80 years old with acute or convalescent COVID-19.

V is TRBV20-1 and J is TRBJ1-5, with D unclear. The germline V gene has CDR1 DFQATT and CDR2 SNEGSKA (reference sequence). V dropped 3 bases and J dropped 3 bases, with 12 bases sitting between them. This CDR3 contains 14 residues. The CDR3 DNA reads as TGCAGTGCTAGTAAAACGACACCCAATCAGCCCCAGCATTTT. Protein product: CSASKTTPNQPQHF.

This clone was picked up a small number of times. This chain uses TRBV6-6 with TRBJ2-1, with 9 bases identical to TRBD2. This CDR3 is 15 amino acids long. V was clipped by 2 bases and J by 7 bases; unmatched bases: 6. The V gene's germline CDR1 is MNHNY and CDR2 SVGAGI (reference sequence). The CDR3 nucleotides read TGTGCCAGCAGTTACCCCGGACTAGCGAGGAATGAGCAGTTCTTC. Translating it yields CASSYPGLARNEQFF.

The rearrangement links TRBV28 to TRBJ2-7, with TRBD2 matching 12 bases. Trimming took 0 bases from V and 3 from J; bases not matched to a gene: 0. The CDR3 covers 15 residues. Germline loops: CDR1 MDHEN, CDR2 SYDVKM. CDR3 bases: TGTGCCAGCAGTTTATGGACTAGCGGGAGCTACGAGCAGTACTTC. Translation gives CASSLWTSGSYEQYF.

This clone was observed a single time. V is TRBV11-2 and J is TRBJ1-4; D gene ambiguous. Germline loops: CDR1 SGHAT, CDR2 FQNNGV. CDR3 length: 13 residues. Trimming pared 8 bases from V and 3 bases from J, leaving 10 bases between. CDR3 in amino acids: CASGRGPNEKLFF. The CDR3 coding sequence is TGTGCCAGCGGACGGGGTCCTAATGAAAAACTGTTTTTT.

V is TRBV15 and J is TRBJ2-7; 13 bases align to TRBD2. V was pared by 8 bases and J by 4 bases, with 2 bases of the junction left unmatched. The V gene's germline CDR1 is LNHNV and CDR2 YYDKDF (reference sequence). The CDR3 loop spans 13 amino acids. The CDR3 bases are TGTGCCACCGGACTAGCGGGAGTATACGAGCAGTACTTC. It specifies CATGLAGVYEQYF.

The V call is TRBV5-1, the J call TRBJ2-2; 8 bases line up with TRBD1. Germline V gives CDR1 SGHRS, CDR2 YFSETQ. The CDR3 is 15 amino acids. The ends lost 0 bases at V and 3 bases at J; junction bases unmatched: 1. For the CDR3, the DNA is TGCGCCAGCAGCTTGGACAGGGGGGACACCGGGGAGCTGTTTTTT. This codes for CASSLDRGDTGELFF.

J is TRBJ2-3 and V is TRBV27; tentatively, D is TRBD1 (5 bases). V dropped 5 bases and J dropped 3 bases, with 9 bases sitting between them. This CDR3 is 13 amino acids long. The germline V gene has CDR1 MNHEY and CDR2 SMNVEV (reference sequence). CDR3 in DNA: TGTGCCAGCAGTCTCAGGGTTACAGATACGCAGTATTTT. Translation gives CASSLRVTDTQYF.

This sequence joins TRBV7-9 and TRBJ1-5; tentatively, D is TRBD1 (5 bases). This CDR3 is 19 amino acids long. Trimming stripped 5 bases from V and 2 bases from J, with 25 bases between. The V gene's germline CDR1 is SEHNR and CDR2 FQNEAQ (reference sequence). CDR3 in amino acids: CASSHSVGWGVPGNQPQHF. The CDR3, as DNA: TGTGCCAGCAGCCATTCCGTAGGTTGGGGGGTGCCCGGCAATCAGCCCCAGCATTTT.

The gene calls are TRBV3-1 (or the pseudogene TRBV3-2) and TRBJ2-5; TRBD1 matches 7 bases. Germline V gives CDR1 LGHDT, CDR2 YNNKEL (reference sequence). J was trimmed by 6 bases and V by 4 bases; bases with no gene match: 14. CDR3 length equals 16 residues. In DNA form, the CDR3 reads TGTGCCAGCAGCCGAGGGGGACAGCTGATGGGTCAGACCCAGTACTTC. Protein sequence: CASSRGGQLMGQTQYF.

The rearrangement links TRBV7-3 to TRBJ2-7; 9 bases map to TRBD2. Germline V CDR1 and CDR2: SGHTA, FQGTGA. There are 12 residues in the CDR3. The V segment lost 5 bases and the J segment 12 bases; nucleotides outside the gene matches: 8. The CDR3 reads CASSLGLARMYF. DNA for the CDR3: TGTGCCAGCAGCCTCGGACTAGCGCGAATGTACTTC.

The chain carries TRBV7-3 and TRBJ1-6, with D perhaps matching TRBD1 (6 bases). CDR1 is SGHTA and CDR2 is FQGTGA in the germline V gene. Deletions cut 5 bases from V and 8 bases from J, with 22 bases between. There are 17 residues in the CDR3. The CDR3 is CASSQTGGGPSDSPLHF. CDR3 DNA sequence: TGTGCCAGCAGCCAGACCGGGGGGGGCCCCTCGGATTCACCCCTCCACTTT.

This chain connects TRBV5-1 to TRBJ2-7; D unresolved. CDR3 length: 11 residues. Trimming left V 3 bases short and J 3 bases short, with 4 bases between. Germline V gene lookup returns CDR1 SGHRS and CDR2 YFSETQ. Here the CDR3 reads CASSSNYEQYF. As DNA, the CDR3 is TGCGCCAGCAGCTCCAACTACGAGCAGTACTTC.

This sequence joins TRBV19 and TRBJ1-3, with TRBD1 matching over 7 bases. Germline values: CDR1 LNHDA, CDR2 SQIVND (reference sequence). V shed 7 bases, J shed 2 bases, and the junction held 5 bases outside the gene matches. The CDR3 extends over 14 amino acids. This CDR3 is CASIQGIPGNTIYF. The CDR3 DNA reads as TGTGCCAGTATACAGGGGATCCCTGGAAACACCATATATTTT. The entire variable domain, with the rest obtained from reference TRBV19 and TRBJ1-3, is as follows: DGGITQSPKYLFRKEGQNVTLSCEQNLNHDAMYWYRQDPGQGLRLIYYSQIVNDFQKGDIAEGYSVSREKKESFPLTVTSAQKNPTAFYLCASIQGIPGNTIYFGEGSWLTVV.

The genes are TRBV7-2 and TRBJ2-7; 12 bases line up with TRBD2. This CDR3 is 14 amino acids long. CDR1 and CDR2 (germline): SGHTA, FQGNSA. The J segment lost 4 bases and the V segment lost 5 bases, leaving 3 bases of the junction unmatched. CDR3 region: CASSTGTSGYEQYF. CDR3 coding DNA: TGTGCCAGCAGCACCGGGACTAGCGGGTACGAGCAGTACTTC.